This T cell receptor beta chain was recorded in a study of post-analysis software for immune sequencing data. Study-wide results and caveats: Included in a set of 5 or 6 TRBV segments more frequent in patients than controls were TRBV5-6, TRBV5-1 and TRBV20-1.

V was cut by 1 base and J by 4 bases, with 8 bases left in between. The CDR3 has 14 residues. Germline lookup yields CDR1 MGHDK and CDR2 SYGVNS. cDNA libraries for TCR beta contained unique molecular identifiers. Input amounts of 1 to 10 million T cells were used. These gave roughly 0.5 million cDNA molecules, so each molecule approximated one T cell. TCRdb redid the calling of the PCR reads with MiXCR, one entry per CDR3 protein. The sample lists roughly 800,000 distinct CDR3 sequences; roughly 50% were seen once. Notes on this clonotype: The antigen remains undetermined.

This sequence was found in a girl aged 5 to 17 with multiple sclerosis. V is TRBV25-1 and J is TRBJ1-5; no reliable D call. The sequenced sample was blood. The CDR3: CASSEFGFNQPQHF. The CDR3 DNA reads TGTGCCAGCAGTGAATTTGGATTTAATCAGCCCCAGCATTTT.